This T cell receptor beta chain derives from a study of cytomegalovirus exposure and HLA in healthy donors. The overall study: From donors who were HLA-typed, an early data release held 81 million or so unique TCRs.

In the PCR, 60 Vbeta and 13 Jbeta primers were used. Data came from immunoSEQ multiplex PCR; TCRdb stores just in-frame clones and leaves some out. This sample contains 75,000 to 95,000 clones. Study-level findings and limits: Most of the CMV-associated TCR beta chains (in a later analysis) appeared to be HLA-restricted. DRB1 had the most TCR associations and HLA-C the fewest, a later analysis found, with rates varying by HLA locus. A list of 164 TCR beta chains associated with cytomegalovirus was given.

Points on this clone: Its antigen is still unknown.

Sequencing was carried out using PBMCs. This sequence was found in a young man in good health and CMV-seronegative.

This CDR3 reads CASSTRDSPGGEAFF. In nucleotides, the CDR3 is TGTGCCAGCAGCACCCGGGACTCCCCGGGTGGTGAAGCTTTCTTT. The genes are TRBV9 and TRBJ1-1, with a possible D match to TRBD1 (5 bases). V was pared by 4 bases and J by 7 bases, with 20 bases between. The V gene's germline CDR1 is SGDLS and CDR2 YYNGEE. The length of the CDR3 is 15 residues.